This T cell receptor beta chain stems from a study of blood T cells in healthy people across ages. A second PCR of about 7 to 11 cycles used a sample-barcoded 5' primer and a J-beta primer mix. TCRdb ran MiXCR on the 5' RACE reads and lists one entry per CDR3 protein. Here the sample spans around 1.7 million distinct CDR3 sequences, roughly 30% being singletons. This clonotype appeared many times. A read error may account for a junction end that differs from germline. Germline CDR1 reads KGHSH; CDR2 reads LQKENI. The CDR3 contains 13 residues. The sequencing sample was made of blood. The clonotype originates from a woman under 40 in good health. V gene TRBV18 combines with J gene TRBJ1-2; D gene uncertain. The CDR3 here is CASSPPQGYGYTF. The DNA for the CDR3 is TGCGCCAGCAGCCCCCCACAAGGCTATGGCTACACCTTC. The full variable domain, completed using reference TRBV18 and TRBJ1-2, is NAGVMQNPRHLVRRRGQEARLRCSPMKGHSHVYWYRQLPEEGLKFMVYLQKENIIDESGMPKERFSAEFPKEGPSILRIQQVVRGDSAAYFCASSPPQGYGYTFGSGTRLTVV.